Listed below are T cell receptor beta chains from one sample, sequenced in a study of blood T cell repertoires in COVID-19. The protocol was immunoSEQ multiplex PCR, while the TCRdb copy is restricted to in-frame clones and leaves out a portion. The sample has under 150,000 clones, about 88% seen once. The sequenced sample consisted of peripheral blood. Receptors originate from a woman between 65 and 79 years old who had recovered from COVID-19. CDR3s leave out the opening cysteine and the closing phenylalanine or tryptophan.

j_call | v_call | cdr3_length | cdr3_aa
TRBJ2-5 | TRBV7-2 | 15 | ASSLASSGGGRETQY
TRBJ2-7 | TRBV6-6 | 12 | ASSYQEGPYEQY
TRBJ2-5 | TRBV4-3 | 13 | ASSRDRGGGETQY
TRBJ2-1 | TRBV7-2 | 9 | ASSPYNEQF
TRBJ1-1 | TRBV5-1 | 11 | ASTPRENTEAF
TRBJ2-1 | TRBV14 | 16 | ASSLRTSGSASYNEQF
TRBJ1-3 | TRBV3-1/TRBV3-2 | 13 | ASSQQGSSGNTIY
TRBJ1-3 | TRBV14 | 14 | ASSQGAPGSGNTIY
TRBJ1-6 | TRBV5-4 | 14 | ASSAPRQGVDSPLH
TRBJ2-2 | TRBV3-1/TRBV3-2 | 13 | ASSQVSFRGGELF
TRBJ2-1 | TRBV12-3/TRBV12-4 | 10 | ASSELVNEQF
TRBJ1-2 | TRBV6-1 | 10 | ASSEAGVGYT
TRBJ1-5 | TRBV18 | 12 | ASSPRGQDQPQH
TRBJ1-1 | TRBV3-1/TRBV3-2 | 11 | ASSQDGGTEAF
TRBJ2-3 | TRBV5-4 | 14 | ASSSRLAGVTDTQY
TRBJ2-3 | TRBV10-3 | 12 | AISESQITDTQY
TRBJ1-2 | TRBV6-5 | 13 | ASSYSGGGGYGYT
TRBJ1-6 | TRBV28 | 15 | ASKTFWESSYNSPLH
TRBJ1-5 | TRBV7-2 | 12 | ASSLVPGPQPQH
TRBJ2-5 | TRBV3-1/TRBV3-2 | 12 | ASSPRDSQETQY
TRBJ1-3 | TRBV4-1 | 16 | ASSLTLGLVFSGNTIY
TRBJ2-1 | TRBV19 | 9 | ASSREYEQF
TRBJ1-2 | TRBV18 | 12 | ASSPDSSRYGYT
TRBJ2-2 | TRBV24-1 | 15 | ATSDFPGQGNTGELF
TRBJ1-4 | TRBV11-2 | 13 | ASSPTGAPQEKLF
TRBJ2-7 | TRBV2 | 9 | ASRGGVEQY
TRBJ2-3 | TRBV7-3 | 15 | ASSSHRRKAATDTQY
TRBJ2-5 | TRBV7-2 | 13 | ASSLSRPEGETQY
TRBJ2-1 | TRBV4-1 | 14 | ASSQERSRVGNEQF
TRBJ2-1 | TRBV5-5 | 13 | ASSPRGTGGDEQF
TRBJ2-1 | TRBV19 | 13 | ASRKPGQGNNEQF
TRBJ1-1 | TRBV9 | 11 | AIRQTLNTEAF
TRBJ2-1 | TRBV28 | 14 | ASSLVCADSYNEQF
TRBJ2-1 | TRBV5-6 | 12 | ASTRLTSYNEQF
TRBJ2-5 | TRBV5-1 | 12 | ASSLGTTKETQY
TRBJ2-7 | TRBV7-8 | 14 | ASSSDPTAIYYEQY
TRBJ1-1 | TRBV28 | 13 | ASSLGQGGNTEAF
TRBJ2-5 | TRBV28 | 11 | ASSSTGRETQY
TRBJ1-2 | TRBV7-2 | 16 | ASSPSGQVPALGYGYT